Below, 9 T cell receptor beta chains from the same sample are listed, as sequenced in a study of OX40 agonist ivuxolimab in advanced cancers. The method was immunoSEQ multiplex PCR; TCRdb's version includes in-frame clones alone and lacks a portion of them. Of over 55,000 clones in the sample, around 88% were seen once. The input for sequencing was CD4+ or CD8+ T cells sorted from blood, taken in a trial of the OX40 agonist ivuxolimab. The receptors stem from an adult with an advanced solid tumor such as melanoma, head and neck, liver or kidney cancer.

The rearrangement uses TRBV27 and TRBJ2-7; 7 bases align to TRBD2. The J segment lost 7 bases and the V segment lost 5 bases, leaving 17 bases of the junction unmatched. Germline V CDR1 and CDR2: MNHEY, SMNVEV (reference sequence). The CDR3 has 16 residues. CDR3 protein: CASSPTFGAGVVEQYF. CDR3 bases: TGTGCCAGCAGTCCGACCTTCGGGGCGGGAGTGGTGGAGCAGTACTTC.

This clone appeared once. This chain joins TRBV4-3 and TRBJ1-4, with TRBD1 as a possible D gene (5 bases). V was clipped by 0 bases and J by 5 bases, with 13 bases between them. Germline values: CDR1 LGHNA, CDR2 YSLEER. This CDR3 region has 16 residues. The CDR3: CASSQEGQGGNEKLFF. The CDR3 DNA reads as TGCGCCAGCAGCCAAGAGGGGCAGGGAGGGAATGAAAAACTGTTTTTT.

The chain couples TRBV10-3 to TRBJ2-5; 9 bases are a match to TRBD2. The V segment lost 5 bases and the J segment 4 bases; nucleotides outside the gene matches: 5. There are 14 residues in the CDR3. Germline V CDR1 and CDR2: ENHRY, SYGVKD. The CDR3 sequence is CAISIAGVGETQYF. CDR3 nucleotide sequence: TGTGCCATCAGTATAGCGGGGGTCGGAGAGACCCAGTACTTC.

This chain joins TRBV19 and TRBJ2-7; 14 positions agree with TRBD2. The CDR3 consists of 15 residues. Losses at the gene ends were 6 bases for V and 4 bases for J; bases not matched to a gene: 5. Germline-derived CDR1 and CDR2 are LNHDA and SQIVND (reference sequence). CDR3 sequence (DNA): TGTGCCAGTAGCTCGGGACTAGCGGGAGAATACGAGCAGTACTTC. Translating gives CASSSGLAGEYEQYF.

The chain joins TRBV5-4 to TRBJ1-2; maybe TRBD1 (5 bases). The CDR3 runs to 14 residues. The germline V gene encodes CDR1 SGHNT and CDR2 YYREEE (reference sequence). The V gene lost 2 bases and the J gene lost 7 bases, with 15 bases spanning the gap. Written as DNA, the CDR3 is TGTGCCAGCAGCTTCCCGGGATCTCAGGGTGGCTACACCTTC. Amino acid sequence: CASSFPGSQGGYTF.

This chain links TRBV4-1 with TRBJ2-2; 8 bases agree with TRBD2. With 1 base clipped from V and 4 bases from J, the junction kept 8 bases outside the gene matches. From germline, CDR1 is MGHRA and CDR2 YSYEKL. The CDR3 length is 17 residues. CDR3 sequence: CASSQVLAGISTGELFF. The CDR3 DNA is TGCGCCAGCAGCCAAGTTCTAGCGGGCATCAGCACCGGGGAGCTGTTTTTT.

The V call is TRBV6-5, the J call TRBJ1-2; unclear D gene. Germline loops: CDR1 MNHEY, CDR2 SVGAGI. V was cut by 5 bases and J by 3 bases, with 10 bases left in between. The CDR3 contains 13 residues. The CDR3 reads CASSPKEDYGYTF. DNA of the CDR3: TGTGCCAGCAGTCCCAAGGAGGACTATGGCTACACCTTC.

The rearrangement links TRBV19 to TRBJ2-3; perhaps D is TRBD1 or TRBD2 (5 bases each). From germline, CDR1 is LNHDA and CDR2 SQIVND (reference sequence). The CDR3 consists of 13 residues. Deletions cut 3 bases from V and 5 bases from J, with 9 bases between. The CDR3 region has the DNA TGTGCCAGTAGTATTGGTGGGGGAGATACGCAGTATTTT. This codes for CASSIGGGDTQYF. Complete variable domain (other parts from reference TRBV19 and TRBJ2-3): DGGITQSPKYLFRKEGQNVTLSCEQNLNHDAMYWYRQDPGQGLRLIYYSQIVNDFQKGDIAEGYSVSREKKESFPLTVTSAQKNPTAFYLCASSIGGGDTQYFGPGTRLTVL.

This clone came up once. This sequence joins TRBV7-8 and TRBJ1-2; D might be TRBD1 (6 bases). Looked up from germline, CDR1 is SGHVS and CDR2 is FQNEAQ. Trimming cost V 6 bases and J 6 bases, with 20 bases left between them. CDR3 length: 15 amino acids. CDR3 residues: CASREWGAPEDGYTF. The CDR3 DNA follows: TGTGCCAGCAGGGAATGGGGGGCCCCAGAAGATGGCTACACCTTC.